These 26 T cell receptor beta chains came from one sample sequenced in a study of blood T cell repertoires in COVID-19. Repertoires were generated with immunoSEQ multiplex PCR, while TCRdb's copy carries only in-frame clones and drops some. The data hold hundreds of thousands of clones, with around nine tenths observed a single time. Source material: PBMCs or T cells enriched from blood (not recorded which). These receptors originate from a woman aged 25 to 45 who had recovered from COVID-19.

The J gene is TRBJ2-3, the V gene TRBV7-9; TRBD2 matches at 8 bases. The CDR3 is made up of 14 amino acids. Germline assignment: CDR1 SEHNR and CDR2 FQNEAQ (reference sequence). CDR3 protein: CAGGTGGVTDTQYF. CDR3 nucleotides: TGTGCAGGTGGGACGGGAGGGGTAACAGATACGCAGTATTTT.

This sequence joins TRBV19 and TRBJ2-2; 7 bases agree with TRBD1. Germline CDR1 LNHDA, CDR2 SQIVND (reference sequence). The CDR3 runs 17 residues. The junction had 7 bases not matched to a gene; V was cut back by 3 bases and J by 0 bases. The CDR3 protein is CASSIWTGISNTGELFF. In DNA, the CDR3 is TGTGCCAGTAGTATTTGGACAGGAATTTCGAACACCGGGGAGCTGTTTTTT. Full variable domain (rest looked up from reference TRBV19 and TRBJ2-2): DGGITQSPKYLFRKEGQNVTLSCEQNLNHDAMYWYRQDPGQGLRLIYYSQIVNDFQKGDIAEGYSVSREKKESFPLTVTSAQKNPTAFYLCASSIWTGISNTGELFFGEGSRLTVL.

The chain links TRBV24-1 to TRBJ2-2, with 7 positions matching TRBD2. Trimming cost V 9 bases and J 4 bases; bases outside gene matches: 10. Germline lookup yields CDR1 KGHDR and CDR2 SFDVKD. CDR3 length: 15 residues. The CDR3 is CATGSAGEGTGELFF. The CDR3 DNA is TGTGCCACCGGAAGCGCGGGAGAAGGCACCGGGGAGCTGTTTTTT.

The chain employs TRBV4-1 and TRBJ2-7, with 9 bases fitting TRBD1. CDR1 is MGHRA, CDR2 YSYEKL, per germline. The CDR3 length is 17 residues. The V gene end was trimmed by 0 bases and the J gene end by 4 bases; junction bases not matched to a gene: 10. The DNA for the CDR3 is TGCGCCAGCAGCCAAGATACGGGGAGGGACAGGGAATACGAGCAGTACTTC. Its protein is CASSQDTGRDREYEQYF.

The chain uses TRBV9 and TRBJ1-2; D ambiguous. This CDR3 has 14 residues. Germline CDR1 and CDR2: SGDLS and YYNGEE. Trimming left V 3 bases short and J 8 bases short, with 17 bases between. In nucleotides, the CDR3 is TGTGCCAGCAGCGCCGTAATAAGCTCGGGGGGCTACACCTTC. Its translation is CASSAVISSGGYTF.

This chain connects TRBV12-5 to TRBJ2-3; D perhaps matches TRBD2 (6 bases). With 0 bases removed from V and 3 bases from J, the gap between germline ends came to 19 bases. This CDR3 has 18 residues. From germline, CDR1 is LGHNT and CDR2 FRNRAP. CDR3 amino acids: CASGLVPLGPGGTDTQYF. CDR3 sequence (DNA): TGTGCTAGTGGTTTGGTACCTTTGGGCCCCGGGGGAACAGATACGCAGTATTTT. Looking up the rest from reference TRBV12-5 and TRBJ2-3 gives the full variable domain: DARVTQTPRHKVTEMGQEVTMRCQPILGHNTVFWYRQTMMQGLELLAYFRNRAPLDDSGMPKDRFSAEMPDATLATLKIQPSEPRDSAVYFCASGLVPLGPGGTDTQYFGPGTRLTVL.

CDR3 sequence: CASSFGGSGLRETQYF. The CDR3 bases are TGTGCCAGCAGTTTCGGAGGGTCGGGTCTACGAGAGACCCAGTACTTC. The chain employs TRBV27 and TRBJ2-5; tentative D call: TRBD2 (6 bases). Germline V gene data show CDR1 as MNHEY and CDR2 as SMNVEV (reference sequence). Trimming removed 3 bases from V and 4 bases from J, with 18 bases in between. This CDR3 is 16 amino acids long.

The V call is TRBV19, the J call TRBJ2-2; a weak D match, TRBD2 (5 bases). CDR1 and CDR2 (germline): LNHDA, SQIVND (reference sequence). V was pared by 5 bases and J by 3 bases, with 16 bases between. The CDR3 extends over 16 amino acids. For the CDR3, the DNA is TGTGCCAGTAGTGAGCGGCCTCTTCCTTACACCGGGGAGCTGTTTTTT. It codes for CASSERPLPYTGELFF.

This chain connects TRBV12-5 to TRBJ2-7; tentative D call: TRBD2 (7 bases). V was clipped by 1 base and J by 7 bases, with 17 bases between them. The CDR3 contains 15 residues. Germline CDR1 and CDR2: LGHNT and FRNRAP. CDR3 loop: CASGLALTGGGEQYF. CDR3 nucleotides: TGTGCTAGTGGTTTGGCACTCACGGGGGGCGGAGAGCAGTACTTC.

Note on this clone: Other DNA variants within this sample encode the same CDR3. CDR3 protein: CASSPLAGGPTDTQYF. In DNA form, the CDR3 reads TGCGCCAGCAGCCCTCTAGCGGGAGGGCCAACAGATACGCAGTATTTT. This sequence joins TRBV5-1 and TRBJ2-3, with TRBD2 identical over 12 bases. Per germline, CDR1 SGHRS and CDR2 YFSETQ. The CDR3 contains 16 residues. After removal of 4 bases from V and 3 bases from J, the junction contained 6 bases not matched to a gene. Full variable domain (remainder filled in from reference TRBV5-1 and TRBJ2-3): KAGVTQTPRYLIKTRGQQVTLSCSPISGHRSVSWYQQTPGQGLQFLFEYFSETQRNKGNFPGRFSGRQFSNSRSEMNVSTLELGDSALYLCASSPLAGGPTDTQYFGPGTRLTVL.

The CDR3 region has the DNA TGTGCCAGCTCACCTCTTCTATACCGGGATGAGCAGTTCTTC. Translation: CASSPLLYRDEQFF. This chain links TRBV18 with TRBJ2-1; no definite D call. CDR3 length equals 14 residues. The V gene lost 3 bases and the J gene lost 8 bases, with 14 bases spanning the gap. Germline assignment: CDR1 KGHSH and CDR2 LQKENI.

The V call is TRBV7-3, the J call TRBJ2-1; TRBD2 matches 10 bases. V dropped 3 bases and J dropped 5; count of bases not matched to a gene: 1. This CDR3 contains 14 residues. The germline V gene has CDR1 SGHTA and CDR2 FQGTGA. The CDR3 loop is CASSFGLADNEQFF. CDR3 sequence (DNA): TGTGCCAGCAGCTTCGGACTAGCGGACAATGAGCAGTTCTTC.

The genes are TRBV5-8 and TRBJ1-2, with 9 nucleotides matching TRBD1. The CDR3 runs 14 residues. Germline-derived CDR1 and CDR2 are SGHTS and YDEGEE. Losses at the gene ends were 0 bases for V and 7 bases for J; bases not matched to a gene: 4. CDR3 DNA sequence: TGTGCCAGCAGCTTGGACAGGGGGCTTCGTGGCTACACCTTC. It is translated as CASSLDRGLRGYTF.

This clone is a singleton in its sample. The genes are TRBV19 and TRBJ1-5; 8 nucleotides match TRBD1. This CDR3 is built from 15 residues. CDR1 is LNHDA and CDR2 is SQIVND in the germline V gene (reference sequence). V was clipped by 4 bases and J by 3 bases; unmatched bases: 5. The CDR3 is CASSKLQGDNQPQHF. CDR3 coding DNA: TGTGCCAGTAGTAAACTACAGGGGGACAATCAGCCCCAGCATTTT. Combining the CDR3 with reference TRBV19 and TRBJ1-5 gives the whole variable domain DGGITQSPKYLFRKEGQNVTLSCEQNLNHDAMYWYRQDPGQGLRLIYYSQIVNDFQKGDIAEGYSVSREKKESFPLTVTSAQKNPTAFYLCASSKLQGDNQPQHFGDGTRLSIL.

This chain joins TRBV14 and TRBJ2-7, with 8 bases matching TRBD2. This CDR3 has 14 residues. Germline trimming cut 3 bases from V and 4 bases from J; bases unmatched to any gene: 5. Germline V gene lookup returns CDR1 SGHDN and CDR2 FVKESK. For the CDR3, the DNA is TGTGCCAGCAGCCAGGGACTAGACTCTTACGAGCAGTACTTC. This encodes CASSQGLDSYEQYF.

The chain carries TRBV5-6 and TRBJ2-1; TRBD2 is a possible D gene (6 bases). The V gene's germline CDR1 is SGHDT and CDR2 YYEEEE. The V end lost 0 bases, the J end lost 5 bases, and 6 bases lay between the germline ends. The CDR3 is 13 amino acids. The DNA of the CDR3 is TGTGCCAGCAGCTTGGGCGGGGACAATGAGCAGTTCTTC. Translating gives CASSLGGDNEQFF.

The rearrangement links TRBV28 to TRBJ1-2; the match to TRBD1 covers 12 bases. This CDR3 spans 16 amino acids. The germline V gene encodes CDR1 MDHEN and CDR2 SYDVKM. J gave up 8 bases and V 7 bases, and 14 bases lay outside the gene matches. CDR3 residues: CASTTGGTGGGGGYTF. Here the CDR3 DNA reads TGTGCCAGCACCACGGGCGGGACAGGGGGCGGTGGGGGCTACACCTTC.

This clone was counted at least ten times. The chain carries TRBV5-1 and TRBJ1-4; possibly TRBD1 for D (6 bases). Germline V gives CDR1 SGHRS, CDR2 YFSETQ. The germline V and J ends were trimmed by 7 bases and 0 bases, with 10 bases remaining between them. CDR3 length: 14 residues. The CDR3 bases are TGCGCCAGCGCGACAGGCTCAACTAATGAAAAACTGTTTTTT. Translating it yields CASATGSTNEKLFF. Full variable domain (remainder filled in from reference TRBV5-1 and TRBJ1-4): KAGVTQTPRYLIKTRGQQVTLSCSPISGHRSVSWYQQTPGQGLQFLFEYFSETQRNKGNFPGRFSGRQFSNSRSEMNVSTLELGDSALYLCASATGSTNEKLFFGSGTQLSVL.

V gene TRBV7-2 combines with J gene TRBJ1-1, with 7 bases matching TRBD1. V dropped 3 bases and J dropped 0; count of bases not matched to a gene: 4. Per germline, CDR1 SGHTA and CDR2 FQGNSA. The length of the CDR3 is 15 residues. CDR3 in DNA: TGTGCCAGCAGCTTCCCGGGACAGCTGAACACTGAAGCTTTCTTT. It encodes CASSFPGQLNTEAFF.

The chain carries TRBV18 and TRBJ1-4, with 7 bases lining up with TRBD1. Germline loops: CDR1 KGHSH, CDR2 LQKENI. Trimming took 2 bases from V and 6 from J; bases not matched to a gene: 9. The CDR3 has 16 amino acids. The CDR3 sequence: CASSPWISQGDEKLFF. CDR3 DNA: TGTGCCAGCTCACCATGGATTTCCCAGGGGGATGAAAAACTGTTTTTT.

The CDR3 DNA reads TGTGCCAGCAGTCAACGTTGGACTAGCGGGAGGCCCATGAACACCGGGGAGCTGTTTTTT. Translating gives CASSQRWTSGRPMNTGELFF. This chain links TRBV28 with TRBJ2-2, with 14 bases aligning to TRBD2. After removal of 5 bases from V and 1 base from J, the junction contained 12 bases not matched to a gene. There are 20 residues in the CDR3. Germline assignment: CDR1 MDHEN and CDR2 SYDVKM.

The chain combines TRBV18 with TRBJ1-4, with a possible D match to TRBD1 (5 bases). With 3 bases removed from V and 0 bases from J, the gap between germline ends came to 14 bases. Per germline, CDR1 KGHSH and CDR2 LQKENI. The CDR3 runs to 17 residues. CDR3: CASSPRQGRATNEKLFF. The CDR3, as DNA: TGTGCCAGCTCACCTAGGCAGGGTAGAGCAACTAATGAAAAACTGTTTTTT.

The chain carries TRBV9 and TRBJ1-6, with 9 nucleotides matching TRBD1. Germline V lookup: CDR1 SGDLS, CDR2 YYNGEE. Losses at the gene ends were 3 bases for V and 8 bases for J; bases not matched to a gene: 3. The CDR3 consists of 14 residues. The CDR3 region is CASSGGQGHSPLHF. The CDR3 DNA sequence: TGTGCCAGCAGCGGGGGACAGGGTCATTCACCCCTCCACTTT.

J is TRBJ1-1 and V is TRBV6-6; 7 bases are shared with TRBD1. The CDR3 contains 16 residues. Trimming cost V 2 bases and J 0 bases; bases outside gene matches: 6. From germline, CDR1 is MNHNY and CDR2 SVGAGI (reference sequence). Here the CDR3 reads CASSYKTGTLNTEAFF. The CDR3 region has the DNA TGTGCCAGCAGTTACAAGACAGGGACTTTGAACACTGAAGCTTTCTTT.

The DNA of the CDR3 is TGCGCCAGCAGCCACAATACTCAGGGTAACACTGAAGCTTTCTTT. This encodes CASSHNTQGNTEAFF. The V and J genes are TRBV4-3 and TRBJ1-1, with D perhaps TRBD1 (5 bases). Trimming removed 3 bases at V and 2 bases at J, with 13 bases between. This CDR3 comprises 15 residues. Germline V gene lookup returns CDR1 LGHNA and CDR2 YSLEER.

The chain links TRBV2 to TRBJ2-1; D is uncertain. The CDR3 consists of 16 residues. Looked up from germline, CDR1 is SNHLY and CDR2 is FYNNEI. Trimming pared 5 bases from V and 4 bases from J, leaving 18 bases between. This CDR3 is CASSPTARLKYNEQFF. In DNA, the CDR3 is TGTGCCAGCAGTCCCACGGCGCGGCTGAAATACAATGAGCAGTTCTTC.